Sequencing of this T cell receptor beta chain was carried out in a study of siplizumab effects on memory and regulatory T cells. Overall study findings and caveats: Unstimulated subsets accounted for the mapping of only a minor share of the clones that were alloreactive. The average Treg-derived proportion among mappable alloreactive CD4+ clones was less than 80% with siplizumab versus 25% to 30% in controls.

Turning to this clone: The target antigen is unknown.

Assays covered around 10^5 TCR templates per sample. The method was immunoSEQ multiplex PCR; TCRdb's version includes in-frame clones alone and lacks a portion of them. The repertoire holds more than 60,000 clones, about 96% seen once, with 0.08% to 0.1% in the top ten. The CDR3 is 12 amino acids. Trimming removed 0 bases from V and 3 bases from J, with 5 bases in between. Per germline, CDR1 SQVTM and CDR2 ANQGSEA. V usage is TRBV29-1 and J usage is TRBJ2-5, with a weak D call TRBD1 (5 bases). The sequence was obtained from a human donor in good health. The sample was naive CD8+ T cells sorted from blood. The CDR3 sequence: CSVEDREETQYF. The CDR3, as DNA: TGCAGCGTTGAAGACAGGGAAGAGACCCAGTACTTC.